This entry is about one TCR beta chain. The data stem from a study of T-cell reconstitution after alpha-beta-depleted transplantation in children. This sample's TCRbeta library carried unique molecular identifier barcodes. TCRdb recomputed calls from the PCR reads with MiXCR, one row per CDR3 protein. The table shows just over 950,000 distinct CDR3 sequences, with about 29% occurring only once. Looked up from germline, CDR1 is LNHDA and CDR2 is SQIVND (reference sequence). The V and J ends lost 1 base and 1 base respectively, with 10 bases between them. The CDR3 extends over 15 amino acids. The chain is built from TRBV19 and TRBJ1-1; no firm D call. The sample was PBMCs, mostly from graft donor cells, taken 360 days after TCRalphabeta/CD19-depleted stem cell transplant. This TCR was recovered from a boy younger than two who had a stem cell transplant for SCID, so the T cells may come from the graft donor. CDR3 region: CASSIVAGANTEAFF. The CDR3 bases are TGTGCCAGTAGTATAGTTGCAGGCGCGAACACTGAAGCTTTCTTT.